This T cell receptor beta chain was captured by sequencing in a study of vaccination and CD4 T cells after COVID-19. Study details: Typically, post-vaccine samples were obtained a median roughly 70 days after dose two, within a range of 14 to 241. Researchers treated cells with overlapping spike peptides taken from SARS-CoV-2, HCoV-NL63, HCoV-OC43 and HCoV-229E.

An Oncomine TCR Beta short-read assay was used to sequence the DNA from cultured CD4+ T cells. TCRdb called the PCR reads again in MiXCR, with one record for every CDR3 protein. The sample carries approximately 5,000 distinct CDR3 sequences, 30% recorded once. As to treatment: roughly 11-day PBMC culture with coronavirus spike peptide pools or control peptides (ViraFEST assay). Comment on this clonotype: The antigen is undetermined.

Trimming pared 7 bases from V and 5 bases from J, leaving 9 bases between. Per germline, CDR1 MDHEN and CDR2 SYDVKM. This CDR3 spans 12 amino acids. Sequenced here: CD4+ T cells from blood, cultured in vitro, sampled after SARS-CoV-2 vaccination. The origin of this receptor is a human donor who had recovered from COVID-19. This chain connects TRBV28 to TRBJ1-5; TRBD1 is a possible D gene (5 bases). CDR3 in amino acids: CASNQGDQPQHF. As DNA, the CDR3 is TGTGCCAGCAACCAAGGGGATCAGCCCCAGCATTTT.